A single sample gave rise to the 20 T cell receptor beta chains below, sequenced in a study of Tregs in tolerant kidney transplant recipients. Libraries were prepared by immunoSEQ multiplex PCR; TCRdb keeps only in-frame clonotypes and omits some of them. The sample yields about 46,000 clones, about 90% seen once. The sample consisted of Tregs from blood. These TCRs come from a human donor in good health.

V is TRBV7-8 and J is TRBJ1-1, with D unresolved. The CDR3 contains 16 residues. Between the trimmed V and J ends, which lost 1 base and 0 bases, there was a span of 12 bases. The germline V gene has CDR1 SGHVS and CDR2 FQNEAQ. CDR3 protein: CASSLGQSRMNTEAFF. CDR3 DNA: TGTGCCAGCAGCTTAGGGCAGAGCCGCATGAACACTGAAGCTTTCTTT.

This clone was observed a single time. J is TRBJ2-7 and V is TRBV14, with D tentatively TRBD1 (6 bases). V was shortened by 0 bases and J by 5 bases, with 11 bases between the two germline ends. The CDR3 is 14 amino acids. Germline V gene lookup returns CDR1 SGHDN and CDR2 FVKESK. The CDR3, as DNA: TGTGCCAGCAGCCAAGACAGGGGTTTGCACGAGCAGTACTTC. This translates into CASSQDRGLHEQYF.

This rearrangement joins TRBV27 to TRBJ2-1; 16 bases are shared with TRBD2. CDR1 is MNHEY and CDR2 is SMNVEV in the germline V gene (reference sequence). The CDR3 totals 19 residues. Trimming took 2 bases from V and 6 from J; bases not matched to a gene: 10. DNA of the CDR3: TGTGCCAGCAGTTTACTGGGACTAGCGGGAGGGCCCTCGGGCAATGAGCAGTTCTTC. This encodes CASSLLGLAGGPSGNEQFF.

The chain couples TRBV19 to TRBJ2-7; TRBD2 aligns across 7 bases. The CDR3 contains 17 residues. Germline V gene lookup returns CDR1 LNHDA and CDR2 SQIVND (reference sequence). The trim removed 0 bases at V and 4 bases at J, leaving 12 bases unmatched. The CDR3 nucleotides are TGTGCCAGTAGTATAGATGGCGGGAGAATCGGTGGGTACGAGCAGTACTTC. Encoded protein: CASSIDGGRIGGYEQYF.

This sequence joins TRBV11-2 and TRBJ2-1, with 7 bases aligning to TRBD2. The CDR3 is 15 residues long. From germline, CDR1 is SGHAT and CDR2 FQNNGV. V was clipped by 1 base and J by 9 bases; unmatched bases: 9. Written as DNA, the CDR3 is TGTGCCAGCAGCTTAGGTGGACTAGGTTCCGCTGAGCAGTTCTTC. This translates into CASSLGGLGSAEQFF. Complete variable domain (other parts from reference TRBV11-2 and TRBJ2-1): EAGVAQSPRYKIIEKRQSVAFWCNPISGHATLYWYQQILGQGPKLLIQFQNNGVVDDSQLPKDRFSAERLKGVDSTLKIQPAKLEDSAVYLCASSLGGLGSAEQFFGPGTRLTVL.

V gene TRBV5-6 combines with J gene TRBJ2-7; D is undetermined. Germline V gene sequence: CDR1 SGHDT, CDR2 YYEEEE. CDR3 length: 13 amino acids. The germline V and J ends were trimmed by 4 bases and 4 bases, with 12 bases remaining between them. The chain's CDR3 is CASSRGSDYEQYF. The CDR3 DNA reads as TGTGCCAGCAGCCGCGGTTCGGATTACGAGCAGTACTTC.

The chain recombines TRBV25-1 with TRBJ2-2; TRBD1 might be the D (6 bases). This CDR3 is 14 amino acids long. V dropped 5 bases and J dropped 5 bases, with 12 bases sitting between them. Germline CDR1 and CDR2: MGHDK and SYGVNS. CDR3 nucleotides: TGTGCCAGCAGTTCCAGGGGTTGGACCGGGGAGCTGTTTTTT. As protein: CASSSRGWTGELFF.

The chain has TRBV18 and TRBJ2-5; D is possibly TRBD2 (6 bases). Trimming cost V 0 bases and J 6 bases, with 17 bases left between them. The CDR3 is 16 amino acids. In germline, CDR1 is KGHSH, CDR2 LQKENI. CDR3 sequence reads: CASSPPGLPELKTQYF. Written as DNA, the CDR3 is TGTGCCAGCTCACCACCGGGACTCCCCGAATTGAAGACCCAGTACTTC.

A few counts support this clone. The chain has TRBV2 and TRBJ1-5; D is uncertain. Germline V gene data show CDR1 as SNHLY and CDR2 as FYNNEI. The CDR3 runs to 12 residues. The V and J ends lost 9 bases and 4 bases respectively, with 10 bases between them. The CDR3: CASHGSNQPQHF. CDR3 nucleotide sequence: TGTGCCAGTCATGGGAGTAATCAGCCCCAGCATTTT. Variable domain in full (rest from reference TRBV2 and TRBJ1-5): EPEVTQTPSHQVTQMGQEVILRCVPISNHLYFYWYRQILGQKVEFLVSFYNNEISEKSEIFDDQFSVERPDGSNFTLKIRSTKLEDSAMYFCASHGSNQPQHFGDGTRLSIL.

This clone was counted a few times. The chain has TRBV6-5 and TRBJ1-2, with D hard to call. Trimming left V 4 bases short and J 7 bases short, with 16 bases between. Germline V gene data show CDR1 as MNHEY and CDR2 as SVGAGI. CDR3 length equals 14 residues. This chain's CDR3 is CASSFEVDMGGYTF. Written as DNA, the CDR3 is TGTGCCAGCAGTTTCGAGGTGGATATGGGTGGCTACACCTTC.

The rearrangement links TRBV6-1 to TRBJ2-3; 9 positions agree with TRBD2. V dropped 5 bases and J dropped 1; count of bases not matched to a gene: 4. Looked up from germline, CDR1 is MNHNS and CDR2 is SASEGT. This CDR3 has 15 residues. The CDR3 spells CASSFRTSGTDTQYF. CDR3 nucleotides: TGTGCCAGCAGTTTTAGGACTAGCGGCACAGATACGCAGTATTTT.

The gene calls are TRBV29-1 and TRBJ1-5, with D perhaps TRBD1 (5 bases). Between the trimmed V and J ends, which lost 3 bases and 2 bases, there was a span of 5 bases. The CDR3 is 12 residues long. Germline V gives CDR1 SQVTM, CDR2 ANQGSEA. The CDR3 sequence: CSVETGNQPQHF. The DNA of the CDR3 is TGCAGCGTTGAGACAGGCAATCAGCCCCAGCATTTT.

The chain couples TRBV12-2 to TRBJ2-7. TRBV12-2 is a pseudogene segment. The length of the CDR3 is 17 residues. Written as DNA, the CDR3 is TGTGCAAGTCGCTCTTCCTGGGGGTCGAGGGTCATTTACGAGCAGTACTTC. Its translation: CASRSSWGSRVIYEQYF.

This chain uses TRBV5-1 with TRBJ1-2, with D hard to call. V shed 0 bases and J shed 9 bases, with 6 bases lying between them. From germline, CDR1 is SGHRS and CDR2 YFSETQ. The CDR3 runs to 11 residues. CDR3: CASSLDFSYTF. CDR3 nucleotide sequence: TGCGCCAGCAGCTTGGACTTTAGCTACACCTTC.

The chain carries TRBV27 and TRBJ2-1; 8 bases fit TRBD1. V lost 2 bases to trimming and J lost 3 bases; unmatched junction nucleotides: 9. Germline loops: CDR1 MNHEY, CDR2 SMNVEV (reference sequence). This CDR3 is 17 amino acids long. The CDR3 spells CASSLISRQGFYNEQFF. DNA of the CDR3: TGTGCCAGCAGTTTAATAAGCCGACAGGGGTTCTACAATGAGCAGTTCTTC.

CDR3 in DNA: TGTGCCACCAGCAGAGAAGGGACTAGCGGGGGGTCGAGAACGCAGTATTTT. Its translation: CATSREGTSGGSRTQYF. This sequence joins TRBV15 and TRBJ2-3; 15 bases agree with TRBD2. The CDR3 is 17 residues long. V shed 0 bases, J shed 9 bases, and the junction held 7 bases outside the gene matches. The germline V gene encodes CDR1 LNHNV and CDR2 YYDKDF (reference sequence).

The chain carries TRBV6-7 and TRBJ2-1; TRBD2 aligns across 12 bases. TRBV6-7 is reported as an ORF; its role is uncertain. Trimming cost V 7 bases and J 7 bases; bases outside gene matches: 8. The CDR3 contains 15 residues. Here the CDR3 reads CASKASGRAFNEQFF. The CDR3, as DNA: TGTGCCAGCAAGGCTAGCGGGAGGGCCTTTAATGAGCAGTTCTTC.

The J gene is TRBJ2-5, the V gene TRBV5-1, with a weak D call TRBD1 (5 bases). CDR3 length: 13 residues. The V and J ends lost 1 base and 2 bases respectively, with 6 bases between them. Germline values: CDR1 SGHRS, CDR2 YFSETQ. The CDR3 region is CASSLPGQETQYF. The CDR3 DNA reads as TGCGCCAGCAGCTTGCCAGGGCAAGAGACCCAGTACTTC.

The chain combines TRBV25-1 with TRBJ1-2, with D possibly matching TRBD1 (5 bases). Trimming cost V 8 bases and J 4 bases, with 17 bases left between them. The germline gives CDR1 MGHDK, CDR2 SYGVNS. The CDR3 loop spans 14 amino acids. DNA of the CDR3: TGTGCCAGCGGCGGCCACGGCGGGGGCTATGGCTACACCTTC. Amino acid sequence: CASGGHGGGYGYTF.

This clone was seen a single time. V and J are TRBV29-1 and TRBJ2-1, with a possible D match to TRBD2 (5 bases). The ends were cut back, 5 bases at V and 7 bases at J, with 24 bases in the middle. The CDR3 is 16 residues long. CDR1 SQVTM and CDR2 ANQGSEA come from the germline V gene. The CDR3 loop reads CSVNYFYSSRGNEQFF. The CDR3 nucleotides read TGCAGCGTTAATTATTTCTATAGCAGCCGAGGGAATGAGCAGTTCTTC.